This T cell receptor beta chain was identified during a study of regulatory dendritic cells for organ transplantation. Study observations and caveats: Considerable individual heterogeneity was seen in alloreactive memory CD8+ T cells. Regulatory dendritic cells appeared to expand memory CD8+ clones less than mature ones. Resting memory CD8+ T cells held the most alloreactive clonotypes.

This clone has just one count. The antigen remains undetermined. Sequencing was performed with immunoSEQ multiplex PCR; in TCRdb, only in-frame clones are kept and a portion is missing. The data contain 25,000 to 30,000 clones, 82% of them seen just once; the ten biggest clones take up 0.4% to 0.5%. CD4+ or CD8+ T cells were sorted as naive CD45RA+ or memory CD45RO+. The sequenced sample was naive CD8+ T cells from blood. Subset noted: CD45RA+ naive T cells. The TCR was taken from a human donor in good health.

The DNA of the CDR3 is TGTGCCAGCAGTGAAGTACTAGCGGGGGGGACCTCCTACGAGCAGTACTTC. Translation: CASSEVLAGGTSYEQYF. V usage is TRBV2 and J usage is TRBJ2-7; 13 bases fit TRBD2. Germline lookup yields CDR1 SNHLY and CDR2 FYNNEI. This CDR3 spans 17 amino acids. J gave up 0 bases and V 1 base, and 3 bases lay outside the gene matches.